This passage covers 9 T cell receptor beta chains from one sample sequenced in a study of blood T cells in healthy people across ages. With a J-beta primer mix and a sample-barcoded 5' primer, a second PCR ran 7 to 11 cycles. Using its own MiXCR run on the 5' RACE reads, TCRdb lists one record per CDR3 protein. The sample has more than 1,400,000 distinct CDR3 sequences; about 43% are singletons. Sample: blood. All receptors derive from a woman between 18 and 29 years old in good health.

The chain couples TRBV2 to TRBJ2-5, with a weak D call TRBD1 (5 bases). Germline CDR1 SNHLY, CDR2 FYNNEI. The CDR3 runs to 11 residues. Trimming cost V 9 bases and J 9 bases, with 14 bases left between them. The chain's CDR3 is CARTKGSAQYF. In DNA, the CDR3 is TGTGCCAGGACGAAGGGGTCGGCCCAGTACTTC.

This clonotype has more than one count but fewer than ten. The chain couples TRBV13 to TRBJ1-1; possibly TRBD1 for D (6 bases). The CDR3 has 16 amino acids. Germline CDR1 reads PRHDT; CDR2 reads FYEKMQ (reference sequence). V shed 5 bases and J shed 8 bases, with 24 bases lying between them. The CDR3 sequence is CASSPSHLDWTVEAFF. The CDR3 nucleotides are TGTGCCAGCAGCCCCAGCCATCTGGATTGGACAGTCGAAGCTTTCTTT.

The rearrangement joins TRBV27 to TRBJ2-2, with 7 bases matching TRBD1. The V gene's germline CDR1 is MNHEY and CDR2 SMNVEV (reference sequence). V was clipped by 5 bases and J by 7 bases; unmatched bases: 13. CDR3 length equals 16 residues. CDR3 residues: CASSPGTEYHGGELFF. In nucleotides, the CDR3 is TGTGCCAGCAGTCCCGGGACAGAATATCACGGCGGGGAGCTGTTTTTT.

V and J are TRBV30 and TRBJ2-1; 11 nucleotides align to TRBD2. CDR1 is GTSNPN and CDR2 is SVGIG in the germline V gene (reference sequence). CDR3 length: 13 residues. V lost 4 bases, J lost 10 bases, and 6 bases stayed unmatched. In DNA, the CDR3 is TGTGCCTGGAACCTAGCGGGAGGTCGGGAGCAGTTCTTC. Amino acid sequence: CAWNLAGGREQFF.

This clonotype was counted ten times or more. CDR3 sequence reads: CASSSPVPGKNIQYF. In DNA, the CDR3 is TGTGCCAGCAGCTCCCCAGTCCCAGGGAAAAACATTCAGTACTTC. The V and J genes are TRBV6-5 and TRBJ2-4; maybe TRBD1 (5 bases). V lost 6 bases and J lost 4, with 16 bases in between. This CDR3 spans 15 amino acids. Germline CDR1 is MNHEY and CDR2 is SVGAGI.

The V and J genes are TRBV20-1 and TRBJ1-1; 9 nucleotides match TRBD1. The CDR3 loop spans 14 amino acids. From germline, CDR1 is DFQATT and CDR2 SNEGSKA (reference sequence). The J segment lost 8 bases and the V segment lost 3 bases, leaving 10 bases of the junction unmatched. In DNA form, the CDR3 reads TGCAGTGCTAGTCCGAGGACAGGGGCGGGGGAAGCTTTCTTT. Translation gives CSASPRTGAGEAFF.

This clonotype has more than one count but fewer than ten. J is TRBJ2-5 and V is TRBV5-6, with TRBD2 matching over 12 bases. With 4 bases clipped from V and 1 base from J, the junction kept 5 bases outside the gene matches. CDR1 SGHDT and CDR2 YYEEEE come from the germline V gene. The CDR3 extends over 16 amino acids. The CDR3 sequence is CASSHLAGGPQETQYF. The CDR3 bases are TGTGCCAGCAGCCACCTAGCGGGAGGGCCCCAAGAGACCCAGTACTTC.

The gene calls are TRBV18 and TRBJ2-4; D is possibly TRBD2 (5 bases). The assigned J gene may be wrong: the sequence end matches TRBJ2-7 better. This CDR3 has 14 residues. In germline, CDR1 is KGHSH, CDR2 LQKENI. CDR3 DNA: TGTGCCAGCTCACCAGGTCTAGGGAGTGGCGAGCAGTACTTC. Its translation: CASSPGLGSGEQYF.

A few counts support this clonotype. This chain uses TRBV7-2 with TRBJ1-2; no clear D. With 4 bases removed from V and 8 bases from J, the gap between germline ends came to 14 bases. This CDR3 spans 13 amino acids. The V gene's germline CDR1 is SGHTA and CDR2 FQGNSA. The CDR3 DNA reads as TGTGCCAGCAGCTCCGCCCTCCAGGTGGGCTACACCTTC. As protein: CASSSALQVGYTF.